The TCR beta chain under discussion was sequenced for a study of identical twins. Study-wide findings and caveats: Beta clonotypes that were abundant in cord blood contained fewer insertions, a pattern absent from memory repertoires. Findings came from cross-sectional statistics, without long-term follow-up of donors.

A template switching step contributed a universal primer site, while unique molecular identifiers were present in the cDNA. TCRdb reprocessed the 5' RACE reads via MiXCR and lists one record per CDR3 protein. The sample has a few hundred thousand distinct CDR3 sequences, 9% to 15% seen once. This clonotype was counted between two and nine times. Its cognate antigen is unknown. This same sample was also part of a study on yellow fever vaccine responses in identical twins. From that study: Reported findings indicate that twins' vaccine T cell responses seemed partially convergent, partially personalized.

Material for sequencing was CD8+ T cells sorted from blood. The receptor was isolated from a woman in her late teens or twenties in good health.

The CDR3: CASSDGTLSGYTF. The CDR3 coding sequence is TGTGCCAGCAGTGACGGGACATTGTCCGGCTACACCTTC. The chain is built from TRBV6-4 and TRBJ1-2; TRBD1 is a possible D gene (6 bases). The CDR3 is made up of 13 amino acids. Per germline, CDR1 MRHNA and CDR2 SNTAGT. The V end was cut by 2 bases, the J end by 8 bases, with 12 bases between.